The clone carrying this T cell receptor (beta chain) appeared many times. Its antigen is not identified. CDR1 and CDR2 (germline): DFQATT, SNEGSKA (reference sequence). The CDR3 runs to 13 residues. V lost 4 bases and J 0 bases, leaving 9 bases between the germline ends. The sample belongs to a study of glioma-infiltrating T cells. Study results and caveats: Above-expected tissue-blood divergence occurred in all gliomas, most in low-grade ones.

The iRepertoire nested amplicon-rescue multiplex PCR amplified TCR alpha and beta CDR3s from RNA. TCRdb processed the multiplex PCR reads anew with MiXCR; each CDR3 protein has one entry. The sample consists of around 390,000 distinct CDR3 sequences, 35% to 45% of them appearing once. The sample was glioma tissue, nonneoplastic brain tissue, or PBMCs (not recorded which). This sequence joins TRBV20-1 and TRBJ1-1; the D gene is possibly TRBD1 (6 bases). The receptor was isolated from a human donor with low-grade glioma or glioblastoma, undergoing nonglioma brain surgery, or in good health (not recorded which). The chain's CDR3 is CSAIRDMNTEAFF. The CDR3 DNA reads TGCAGTGCTATCCGGGACATGAACACTGAAGCTTTCTTT.